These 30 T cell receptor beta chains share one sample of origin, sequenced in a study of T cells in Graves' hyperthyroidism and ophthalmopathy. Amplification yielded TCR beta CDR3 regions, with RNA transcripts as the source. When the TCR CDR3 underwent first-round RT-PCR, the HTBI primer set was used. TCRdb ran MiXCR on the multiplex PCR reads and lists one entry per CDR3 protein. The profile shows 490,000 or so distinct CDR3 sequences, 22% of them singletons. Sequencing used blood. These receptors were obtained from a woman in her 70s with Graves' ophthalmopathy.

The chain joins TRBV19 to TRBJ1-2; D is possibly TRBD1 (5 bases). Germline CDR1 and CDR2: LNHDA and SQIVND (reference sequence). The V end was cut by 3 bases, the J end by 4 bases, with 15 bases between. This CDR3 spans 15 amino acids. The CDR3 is CASSIPAGLSYGYTF. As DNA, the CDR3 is TGTGCCAGTAGTATCCCCGCAGGGCTGAGCTATGGCTACACCTTC.

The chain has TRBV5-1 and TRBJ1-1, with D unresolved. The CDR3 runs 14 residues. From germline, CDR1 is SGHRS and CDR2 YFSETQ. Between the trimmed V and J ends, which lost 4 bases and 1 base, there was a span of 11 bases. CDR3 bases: TGCGCCAGCAGCCCTGAACCGCCGAACACTGAAGCTTTCTTT. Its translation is CASSPEPPNTEAFF.

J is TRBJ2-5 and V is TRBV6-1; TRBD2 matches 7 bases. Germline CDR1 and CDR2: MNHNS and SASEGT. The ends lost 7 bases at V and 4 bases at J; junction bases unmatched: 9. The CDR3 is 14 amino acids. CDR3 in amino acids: CASTPPGGGETQYF. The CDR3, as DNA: TGTGCCAGCACCCCACCGGGGGGTGGAGAGACCCAGTACTTC.

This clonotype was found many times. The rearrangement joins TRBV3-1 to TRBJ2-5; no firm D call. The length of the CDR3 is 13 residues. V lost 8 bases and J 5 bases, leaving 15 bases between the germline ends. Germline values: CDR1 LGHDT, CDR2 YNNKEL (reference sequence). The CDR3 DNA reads TGTGCCAGCTCACCACCAGGTCGGGAGACCCAGTACTTC. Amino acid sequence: CASSPPGRETQYF.

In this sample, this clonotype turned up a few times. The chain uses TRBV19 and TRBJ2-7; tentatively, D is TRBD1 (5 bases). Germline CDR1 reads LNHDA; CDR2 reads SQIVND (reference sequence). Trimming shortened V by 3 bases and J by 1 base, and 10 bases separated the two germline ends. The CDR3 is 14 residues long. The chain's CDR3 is CASSISTASYEQYF. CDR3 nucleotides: TGTGCCAGTAGTATCTCGACAGCTTCCTACGAGCAGTACTTC.

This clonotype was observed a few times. Here the CDR3 reads CASSLRAPSGSRLNTGELFF. The CDR3, as DNA: TGTGCCAGCAGTTTGCGTGCTCCGAGTGGTAGCCGGTTGAACACCGGGGAGCTGTTTTTT. The chain joins TRBV12-3 or TRBV12-4 to TRBJ2-2; D is uncertain. Trimming left V 3 bases short and J 1 base short, with 24 bases between. The CDR3 extends over 20 amino acids.

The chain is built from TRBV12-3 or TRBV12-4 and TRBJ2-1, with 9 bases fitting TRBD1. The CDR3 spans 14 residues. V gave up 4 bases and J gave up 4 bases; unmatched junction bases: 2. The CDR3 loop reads CASSWTGEYNEQFF. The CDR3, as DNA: TGTGCCAGCAGTTGGACAGGGGAGTACAATGAGCAGTTCTTC.

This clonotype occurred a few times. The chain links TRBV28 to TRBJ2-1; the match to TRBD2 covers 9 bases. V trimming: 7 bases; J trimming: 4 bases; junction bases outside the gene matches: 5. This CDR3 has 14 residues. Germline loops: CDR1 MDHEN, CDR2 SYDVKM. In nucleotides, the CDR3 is TGTGCCAGCACCCTAGCGGGGAGATACAATGAGCAGTTCTTC. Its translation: CASTLAGRYNEQFF.

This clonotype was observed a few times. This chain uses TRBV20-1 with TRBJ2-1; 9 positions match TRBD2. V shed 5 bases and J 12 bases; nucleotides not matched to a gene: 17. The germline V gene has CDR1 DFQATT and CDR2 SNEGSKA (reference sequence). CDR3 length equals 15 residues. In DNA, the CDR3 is TGCAGTGCTCCGACCGGGACTAGCTGGGGGGGGCGGCAGTTCTTC. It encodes CSAPTGTSWGGRQFF.

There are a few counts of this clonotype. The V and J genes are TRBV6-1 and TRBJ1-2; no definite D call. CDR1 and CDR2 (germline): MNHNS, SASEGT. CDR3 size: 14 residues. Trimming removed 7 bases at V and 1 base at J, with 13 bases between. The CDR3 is CASIEGWGNYGYTF. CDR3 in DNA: TGTGCCAGCATCGAGGGCTGGGGTAACTATGGCTACACCTTC.

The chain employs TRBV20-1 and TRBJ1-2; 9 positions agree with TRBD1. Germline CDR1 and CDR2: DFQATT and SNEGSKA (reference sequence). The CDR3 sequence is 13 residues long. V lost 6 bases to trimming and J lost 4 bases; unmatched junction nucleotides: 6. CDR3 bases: TGCAGTGCCTCCCCGACAGGGGGCTATGGCTACACCTTC. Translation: CSASPTGGYGYTF.

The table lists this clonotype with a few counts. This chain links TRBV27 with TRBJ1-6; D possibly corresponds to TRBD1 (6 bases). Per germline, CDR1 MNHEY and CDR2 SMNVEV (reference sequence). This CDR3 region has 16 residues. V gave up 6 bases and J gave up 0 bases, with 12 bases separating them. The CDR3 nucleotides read TGTGCCAGCAGCCTAATGACAGGCTCCTATAATTCACCCCTCCACTTT. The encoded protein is CASSLMTGSYNSPLHF.

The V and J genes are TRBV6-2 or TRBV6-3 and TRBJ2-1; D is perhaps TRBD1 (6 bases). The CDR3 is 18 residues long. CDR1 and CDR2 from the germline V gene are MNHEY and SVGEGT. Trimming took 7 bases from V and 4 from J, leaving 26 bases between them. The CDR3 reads CASNPRLADRTFYNEQFF. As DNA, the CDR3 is TGTGCCAGCAACCCAAGGTTAGCCGACAGGACCTTTTACAATGAGCAGTTCTTC.

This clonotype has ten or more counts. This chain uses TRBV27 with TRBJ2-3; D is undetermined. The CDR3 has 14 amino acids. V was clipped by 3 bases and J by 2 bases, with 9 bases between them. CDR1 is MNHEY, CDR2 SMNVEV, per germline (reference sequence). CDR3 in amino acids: CASSFYGVTDTQYF. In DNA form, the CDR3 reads TGTGCCAGCAGTTTTTACGGAGTCACAGATACGCAGTATTTT.

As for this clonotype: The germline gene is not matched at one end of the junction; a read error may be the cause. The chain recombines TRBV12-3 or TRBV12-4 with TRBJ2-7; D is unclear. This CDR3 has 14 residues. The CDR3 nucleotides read TGTGCCAGCAGCCGAAGCACCCTACCCTACAAGCAGTACTTC. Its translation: CASSRSTLPYKQYF.

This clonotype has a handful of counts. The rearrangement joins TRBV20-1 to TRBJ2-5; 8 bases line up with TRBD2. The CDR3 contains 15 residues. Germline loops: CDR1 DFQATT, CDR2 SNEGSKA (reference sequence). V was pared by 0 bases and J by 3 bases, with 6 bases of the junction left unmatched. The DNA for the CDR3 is TGCAGTGCTAGAGATGGCGGGCGGGAGGAAGAGACCCAGTACTTC. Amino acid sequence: CSARDGGREEETQYF.

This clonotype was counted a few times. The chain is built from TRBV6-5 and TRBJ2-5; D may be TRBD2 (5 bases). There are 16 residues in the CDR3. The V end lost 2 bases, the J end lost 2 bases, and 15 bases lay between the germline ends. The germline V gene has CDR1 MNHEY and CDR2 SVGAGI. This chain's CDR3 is CASSYRPDSVQETQYF. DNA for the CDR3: TGTGCCAGCAGTTACCGCCCGGACTCCGTGCAAGAGACCCAGTACTTC.

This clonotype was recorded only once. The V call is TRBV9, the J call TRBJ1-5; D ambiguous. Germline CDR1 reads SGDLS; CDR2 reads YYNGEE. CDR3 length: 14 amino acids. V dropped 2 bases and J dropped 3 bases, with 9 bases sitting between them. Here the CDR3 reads CASSVGEVNQPQHF. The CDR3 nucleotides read TGTGCCAGCAGCGTCGGGGAGGTCAATCAGCCCCAGCATTTT.

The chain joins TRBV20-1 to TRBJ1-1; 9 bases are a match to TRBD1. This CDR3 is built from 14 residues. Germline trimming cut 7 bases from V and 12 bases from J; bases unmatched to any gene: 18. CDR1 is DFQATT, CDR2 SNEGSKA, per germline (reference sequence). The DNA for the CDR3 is TGCAGTGTCCCCCCTACCACAGGGGGCAGTCGGTCTTTCTTT. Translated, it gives CSVPPTTGGSRSFF.

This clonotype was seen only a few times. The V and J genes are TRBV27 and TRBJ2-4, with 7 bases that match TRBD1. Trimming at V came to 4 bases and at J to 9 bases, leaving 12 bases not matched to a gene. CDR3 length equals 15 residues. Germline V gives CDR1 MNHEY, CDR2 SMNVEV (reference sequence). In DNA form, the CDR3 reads TGTGCCAGCAGTTCCGTAACCAGGGGGACGACCATTCAGTACTTC. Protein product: CASSSVTRGTTIQYF.

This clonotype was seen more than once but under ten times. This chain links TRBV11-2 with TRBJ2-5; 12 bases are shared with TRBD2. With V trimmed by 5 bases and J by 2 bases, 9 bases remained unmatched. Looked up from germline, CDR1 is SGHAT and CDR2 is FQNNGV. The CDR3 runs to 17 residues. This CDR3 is CASSRLTSGSNQETQYF. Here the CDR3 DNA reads TGTGCCAGCAGCCGATTGACTAGCGGGAGCAATCAAGAGACCCAGTACTTC.

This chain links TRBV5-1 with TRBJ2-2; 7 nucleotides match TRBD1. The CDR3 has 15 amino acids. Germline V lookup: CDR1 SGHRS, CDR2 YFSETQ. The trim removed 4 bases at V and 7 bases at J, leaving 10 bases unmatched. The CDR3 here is CASSPETGTGGELFF. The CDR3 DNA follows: TGCGCCAGCAGCCCAGAGACAGGGACCGGCGGGGAGCTGTTTTTT. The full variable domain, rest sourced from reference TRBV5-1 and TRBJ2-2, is KAGVTQTPRYLIKTRGQQVTLSCSPISGHRSVSWYQQTPGQGLQFLFEYFSETQRNKGNFPGRFSGRQFSNSRSEMNVSTLELGDSALYLCASSPETGTGGELFFGEGSRLTVL.

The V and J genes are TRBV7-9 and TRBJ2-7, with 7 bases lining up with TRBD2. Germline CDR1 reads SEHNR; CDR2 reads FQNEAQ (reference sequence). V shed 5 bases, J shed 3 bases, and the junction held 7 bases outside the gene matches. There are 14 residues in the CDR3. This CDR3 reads CASSPSGRFYEQYF. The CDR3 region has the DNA TGTGCCAGCAGCCCTAGCGGAAGGTTCTACGAGCAGTACTTC.

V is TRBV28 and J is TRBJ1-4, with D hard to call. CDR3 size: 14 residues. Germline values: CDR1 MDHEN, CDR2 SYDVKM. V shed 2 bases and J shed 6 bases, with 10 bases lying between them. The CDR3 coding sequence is TGTGCCAGCAGTTTAGCAGGCTCCGATGAAAAACTGTTTTTT. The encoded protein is CASSLAGSDEKLFF.

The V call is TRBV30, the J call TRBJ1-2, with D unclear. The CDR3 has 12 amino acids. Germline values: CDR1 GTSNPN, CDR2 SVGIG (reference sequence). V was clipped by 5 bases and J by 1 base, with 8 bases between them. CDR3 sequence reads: CAWGHRNYGYTF. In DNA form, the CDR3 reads TGTGCCTGGGGGCACCGTAACTATGGCTACACCTTC. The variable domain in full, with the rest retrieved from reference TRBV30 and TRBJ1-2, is SQTIHQWPATLVQPVGSPLSLECTVEGTSNPNLYWYRQAAGRGLQLLFYSVGIGQISSEVPQNLSASRPQDRQFILSSKKLLLSDSGFYLCAWGHRNYGYTFGSGTRLTVV.

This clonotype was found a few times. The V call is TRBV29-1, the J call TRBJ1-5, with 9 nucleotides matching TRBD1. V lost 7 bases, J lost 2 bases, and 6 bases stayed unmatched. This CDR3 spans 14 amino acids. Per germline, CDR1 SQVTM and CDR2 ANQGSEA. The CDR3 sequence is CSARTGDRNQPQHF. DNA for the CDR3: TGCAGCGCCCGGACAGGGGATCGCAATCAGCCCCAGCATTTT.

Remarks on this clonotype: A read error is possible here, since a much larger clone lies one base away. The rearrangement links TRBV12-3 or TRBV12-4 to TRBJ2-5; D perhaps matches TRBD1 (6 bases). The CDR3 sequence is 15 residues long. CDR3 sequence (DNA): TGTGCCAGCAGGCCGGGACACACAATCCAAGAGGCCCAGTACTTC. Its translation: CASRPGHTIQEAQYF.

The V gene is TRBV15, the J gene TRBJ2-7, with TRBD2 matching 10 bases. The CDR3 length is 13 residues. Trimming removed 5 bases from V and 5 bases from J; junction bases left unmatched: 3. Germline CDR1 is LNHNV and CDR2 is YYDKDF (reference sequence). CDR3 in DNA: TGTGCCACCAGCGCTAGCGGGAGCCACGAGCAGTACTTC. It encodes CATSASGSHEQYF.

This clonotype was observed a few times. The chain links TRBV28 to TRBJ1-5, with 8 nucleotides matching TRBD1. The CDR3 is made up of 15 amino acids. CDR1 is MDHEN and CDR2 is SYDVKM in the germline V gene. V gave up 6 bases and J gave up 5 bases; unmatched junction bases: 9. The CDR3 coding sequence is TGTGCCAGCAGGCCGGAAGCAGGGGGCCATCAGCCCCAGCATTTT. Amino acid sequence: CASRPEAGGHQPQHF.

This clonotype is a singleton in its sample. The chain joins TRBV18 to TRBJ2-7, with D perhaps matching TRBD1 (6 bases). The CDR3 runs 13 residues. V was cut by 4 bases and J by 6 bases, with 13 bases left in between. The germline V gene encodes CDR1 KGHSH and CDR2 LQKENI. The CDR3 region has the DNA TGTGCCAGCTCACGGGACACTGCTCGCGAGCAGTACTTC. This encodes CASSRDTAREQYF.